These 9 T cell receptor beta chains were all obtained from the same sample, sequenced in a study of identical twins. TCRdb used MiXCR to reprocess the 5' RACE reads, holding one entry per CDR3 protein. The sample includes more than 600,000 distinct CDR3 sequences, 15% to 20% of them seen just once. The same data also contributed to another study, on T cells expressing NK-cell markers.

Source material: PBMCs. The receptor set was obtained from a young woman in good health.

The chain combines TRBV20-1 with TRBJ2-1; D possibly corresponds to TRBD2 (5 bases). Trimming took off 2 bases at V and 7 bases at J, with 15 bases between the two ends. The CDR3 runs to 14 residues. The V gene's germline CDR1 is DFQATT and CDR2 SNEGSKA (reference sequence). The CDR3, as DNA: TGCAGTGCTAGATCGGGGTCAAGACGAAATGAGCAGTTCTTC. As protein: CSARSGSRRNEQFF.

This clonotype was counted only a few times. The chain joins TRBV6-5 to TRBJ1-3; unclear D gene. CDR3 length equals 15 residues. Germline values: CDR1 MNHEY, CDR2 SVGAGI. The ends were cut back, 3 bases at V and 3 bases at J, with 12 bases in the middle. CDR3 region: CASSYWRGDGNTIYF. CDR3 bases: TGTGCCAGCAGTTATTGGAGAGGTGATGGAAACACCATATATTTT.

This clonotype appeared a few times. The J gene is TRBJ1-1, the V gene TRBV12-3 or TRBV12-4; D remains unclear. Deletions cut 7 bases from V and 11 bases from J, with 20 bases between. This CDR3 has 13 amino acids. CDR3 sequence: CASTLRKSRAAFF. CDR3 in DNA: TGTGCCAGCACCTTAAGAAAGTCTAGGGCTGCTTTCTTT.

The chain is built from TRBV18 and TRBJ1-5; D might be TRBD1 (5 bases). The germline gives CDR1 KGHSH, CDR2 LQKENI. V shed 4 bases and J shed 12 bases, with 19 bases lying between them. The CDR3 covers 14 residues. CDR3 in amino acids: CASSLQGRSGLQHF. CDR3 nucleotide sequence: TGTGCCAGCTCACTCCAGGGCCGTTCCGGGCTCCAGCATTTT.

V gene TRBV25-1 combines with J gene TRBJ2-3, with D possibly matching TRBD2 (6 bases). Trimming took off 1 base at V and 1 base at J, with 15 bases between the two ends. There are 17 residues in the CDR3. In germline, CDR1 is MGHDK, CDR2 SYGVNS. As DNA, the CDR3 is TGTGCCAGCAGTGAATCCTTTTACGGGACTCGCACAGATACGCAGTATTTT. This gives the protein CASSESFYGTRTDTQYF.

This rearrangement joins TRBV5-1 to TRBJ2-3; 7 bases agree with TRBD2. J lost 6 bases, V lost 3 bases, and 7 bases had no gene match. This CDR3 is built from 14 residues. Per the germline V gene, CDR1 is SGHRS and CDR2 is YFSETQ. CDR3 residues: CASSSGLVFDTQYF. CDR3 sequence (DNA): TGCGCCAGCAGCTCAGGACTAGTTTTTGATACGCAGTATTTT.

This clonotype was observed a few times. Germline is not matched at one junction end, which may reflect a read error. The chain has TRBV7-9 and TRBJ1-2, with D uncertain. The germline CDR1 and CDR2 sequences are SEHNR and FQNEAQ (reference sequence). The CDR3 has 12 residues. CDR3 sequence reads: CASSSDKRYSIF. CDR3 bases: TGTGCCAGCAGCTCTGACAAACGCTATTCGATCTTC.

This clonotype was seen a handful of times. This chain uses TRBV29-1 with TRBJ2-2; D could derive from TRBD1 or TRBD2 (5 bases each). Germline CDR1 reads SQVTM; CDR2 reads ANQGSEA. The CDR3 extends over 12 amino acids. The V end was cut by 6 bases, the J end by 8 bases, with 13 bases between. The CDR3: CSVPGARGELFF. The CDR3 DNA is TGCAGCGTCCCCGGGGCTCGGGGGGAGCTGTTTTTT.

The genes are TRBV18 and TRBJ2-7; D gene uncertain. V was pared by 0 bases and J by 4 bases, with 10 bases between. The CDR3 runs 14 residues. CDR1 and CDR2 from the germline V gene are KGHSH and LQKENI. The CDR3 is CASSPPWANYEQYF. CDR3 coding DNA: TGTGCCAGCTCACCACCCTGGGCTAATTACGAGCAGTACTTC.